The clone carrying this T cell receptor beta chain was picked up one time. Trimming took 8 bases from V and 4 from J; bases not matched to a gene: 15. Looked up from germline, CDR1 is MNHEY and CDR2 is SMNVEV (reference sequence). The CDR3 extends over 17 amino acids. The data originate from a study of blood T cell repertoires in COVID-19. On the study more broadly: COVID-19 samples collected from the United States, Italy and Spain covered acute and convalescent phases. Sources were T cells, B-cell-depleted T cells, or PBMCs; the material itself was cDNA or gDNA.

Authors' processing steps: Reference gene primer amplification in the assay estimated nucleated cell counts. Measured with immunoSEQ multiplex PCR; TCRdb has only the in-frame clones, and not every one. V and J calls plus clone size are reproduced from that table; the DNA served to infer D and trimming. The data hold 35,000 to 45,000 clones, with more than 80% observed a single time. The TCR originated in a man aged 55 to 70 with acute or convalescent COVID-19. Specimen: peripheral blood. The rearrangement links TRBV27 to TRBJ2-5, with 11 bases identical to TRBD1. The CDR3: CASLHPRPGQGGETQYF. CDR3 nucleotide sequence: TGTGCCAGCCTCCATCCACGTCCGGGACAGGGGGGAGAGACCCAGTACTTC.